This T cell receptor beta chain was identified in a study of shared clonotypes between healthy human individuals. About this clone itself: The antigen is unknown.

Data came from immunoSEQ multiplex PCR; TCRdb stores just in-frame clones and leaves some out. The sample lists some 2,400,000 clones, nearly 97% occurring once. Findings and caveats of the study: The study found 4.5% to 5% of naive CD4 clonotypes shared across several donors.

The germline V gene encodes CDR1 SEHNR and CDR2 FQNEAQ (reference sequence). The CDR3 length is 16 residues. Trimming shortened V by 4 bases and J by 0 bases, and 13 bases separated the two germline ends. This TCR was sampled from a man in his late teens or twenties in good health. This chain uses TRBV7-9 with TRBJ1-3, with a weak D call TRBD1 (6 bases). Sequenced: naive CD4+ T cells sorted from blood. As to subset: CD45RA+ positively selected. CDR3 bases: TGTGCCAGCAGCTCCGGACAGACAACCTCTGGAAACACCATATATTTT. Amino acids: CASSSGQTTSGNTIYF.